This TCR beta chain was observed in a study of Ad26.COV2.S vaccination and SARS-CoV-2 variants. Study details: The donor belonged to the COV1001 Ad26.COV2.S trial arm. Ad26.COV2.S, an intramuscular injection, was given once or twice 56 days apart.

Trimming pared 5 bases from V and 1 base from J, leaving 12 bases between. The CDR3 length is 15 residues. Germline V gives CDR1 KGHDR, CDR2 SFDVKD. The treatment is: roughly 18 received Ad26.COV2.S at low or high dose, single or two shots; 5 received placebo; per-sample allocation not given. Repertoires come from day 63 after the first vaccine or placebo injection. Points from the study as a whole: Following vaccination, spike-specific CD8+ and CD4+ T cell responses reportedly exhibited substantial breadth. Similar non-spike TCR breadth was seen in vaccine and placebo recipients.

Assay used: immunoSEQ multiplex PCR; TCRdb lists only in-frame clones, some missing. The sample holds almost 400,000 clones; around 91% are singletons and the top ten take under 2%. Concerning this clone itself: Its antigen remains unidentified.

The TCR sequence derives from a person between 18 and 60 years old who received the Ad26.COV2.S COVID-19 vaccine or a placebo. The chain is built from TRBV24-1 and TRBJ2-3, with D tentatively TRBD2 (5 bases). The sample consisted of peripheral blood, taken in a trial of Ad26.COV2.S vaccine versus placebo. The CDR3 nucleotides are TGTGCCACCAGTGGGACTCCCTCTCGCACAGATACGCAGTATTTT. Translated, it gives CATSGTPSRTDTQYF.